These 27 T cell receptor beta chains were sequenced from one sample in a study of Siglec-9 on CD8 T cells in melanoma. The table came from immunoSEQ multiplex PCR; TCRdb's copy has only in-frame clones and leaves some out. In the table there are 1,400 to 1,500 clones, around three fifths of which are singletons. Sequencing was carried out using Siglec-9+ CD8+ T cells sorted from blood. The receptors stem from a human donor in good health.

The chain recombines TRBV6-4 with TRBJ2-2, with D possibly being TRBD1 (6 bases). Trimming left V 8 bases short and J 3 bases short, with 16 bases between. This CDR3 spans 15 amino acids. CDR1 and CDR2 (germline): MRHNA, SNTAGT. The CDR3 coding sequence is TGTGCCAGCGCAAACAGGGTCGGGGACACCGGGGAGCTGTTTTTT. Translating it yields CASANRVGDTGELFF.

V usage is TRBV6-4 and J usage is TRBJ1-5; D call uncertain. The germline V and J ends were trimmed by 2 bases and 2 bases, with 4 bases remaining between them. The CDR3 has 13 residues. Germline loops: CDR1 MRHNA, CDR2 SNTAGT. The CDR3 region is CASSDRGNQPQHF. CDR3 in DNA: TGTGCCAGCAGTGACAGGGGCAATCAGCCCCAGCATTTT.

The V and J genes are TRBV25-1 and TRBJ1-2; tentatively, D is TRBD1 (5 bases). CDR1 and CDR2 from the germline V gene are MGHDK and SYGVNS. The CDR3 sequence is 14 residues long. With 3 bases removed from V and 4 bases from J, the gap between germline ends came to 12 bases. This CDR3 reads CASSETAAFYGYTF. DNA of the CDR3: TGTGCCAGCAGTGAGACAGCGGCCTTCTATGGCTACACCTTC.

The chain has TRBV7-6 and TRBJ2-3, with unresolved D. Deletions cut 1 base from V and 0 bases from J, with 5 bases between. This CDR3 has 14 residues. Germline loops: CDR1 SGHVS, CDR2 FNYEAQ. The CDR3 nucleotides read TGTGCCAGCAGCTTAGACAGAAGCACAGATACGCAGTATTTT. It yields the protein CASSLDRSTDTQYF.

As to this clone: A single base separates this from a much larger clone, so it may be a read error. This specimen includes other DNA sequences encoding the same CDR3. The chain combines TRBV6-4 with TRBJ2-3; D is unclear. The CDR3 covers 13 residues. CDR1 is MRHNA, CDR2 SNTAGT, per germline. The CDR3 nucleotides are TGTGCTAGCAGTCAGACTAGCACAGATACGCAGTATTTT. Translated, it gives CASSQTSTDTQYF.

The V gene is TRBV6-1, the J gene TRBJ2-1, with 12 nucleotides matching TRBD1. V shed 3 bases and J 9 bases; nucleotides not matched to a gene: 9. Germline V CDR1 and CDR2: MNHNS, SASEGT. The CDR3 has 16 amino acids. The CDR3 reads CASSDTPGQGAGEQFF. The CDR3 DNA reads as TGTGCCAGCAGTGACACACCGGGACAGGGGGCGGGTGAGCAGTTCTTC.

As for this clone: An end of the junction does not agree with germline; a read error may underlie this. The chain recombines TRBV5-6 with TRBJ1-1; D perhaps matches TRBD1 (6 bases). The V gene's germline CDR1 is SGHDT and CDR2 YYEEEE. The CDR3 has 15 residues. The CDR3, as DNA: TGTGCCAACAGCTTGGGGGGGCCGGGTAACACTGAAGCTTTCTTT. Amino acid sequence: CANSLGGPGNTEAFF.

CDR3: CASSLDRGIDNEQFF. As DNA, the CDR3 is TGCGCCAGCAGCTTGGACAGGGGGATTGACAATGAGCAGTTCTTC. The chain has TRBV5-1 and TRBJ2-1, with 8 positions matching TRBD1. Germline V CDR1 and CDR2: SGHRS, YFSETQ. This CDR3 region has 15 residues. J was trimmed by 5 bases and V by 0 bases; bases with no gene match: 4.

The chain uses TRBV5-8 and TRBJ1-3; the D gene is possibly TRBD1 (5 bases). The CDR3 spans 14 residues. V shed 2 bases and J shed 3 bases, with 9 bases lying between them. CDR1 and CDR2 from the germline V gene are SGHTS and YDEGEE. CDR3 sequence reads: CASSLPRVGNTIYF. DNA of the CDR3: TGTGCCAGCAGCTTACCCAGGGTTGGAAACACCATATATTTT. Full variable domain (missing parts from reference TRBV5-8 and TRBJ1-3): EAGVTQSPTHLIKTRGQQATLRCSPISGHTSVYWYQQALGLGLQFLLWYDEGEERNRGNFPPRFSGRQFPNYSSELNVNALELEDSALYLCASSLPRVGNTIYFGEGSWLTVV.

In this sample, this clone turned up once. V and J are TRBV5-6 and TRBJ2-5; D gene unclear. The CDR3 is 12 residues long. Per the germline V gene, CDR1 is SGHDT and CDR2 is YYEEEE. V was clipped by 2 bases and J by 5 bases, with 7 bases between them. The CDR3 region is CASSFSPETQYF. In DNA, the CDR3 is TGTGCCAGCAGCTTCTCCCCCGAGACCCAGTACTTC.

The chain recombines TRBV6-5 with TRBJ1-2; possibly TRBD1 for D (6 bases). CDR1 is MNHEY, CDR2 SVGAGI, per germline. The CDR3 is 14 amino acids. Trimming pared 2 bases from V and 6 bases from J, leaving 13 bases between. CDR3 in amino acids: CASSYGGPSDGYTF. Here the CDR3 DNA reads TGTGCCAGCAGTTACGGGGGCCCCTCTGATGGCTACACCTTC.

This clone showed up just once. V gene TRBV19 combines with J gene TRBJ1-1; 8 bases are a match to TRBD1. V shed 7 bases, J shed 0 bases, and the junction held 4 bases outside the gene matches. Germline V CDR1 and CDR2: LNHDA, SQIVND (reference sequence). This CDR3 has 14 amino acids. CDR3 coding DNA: TGTGCCAGTACCGCGACAGGGGTGAACACTGAAGCTTTCTTT. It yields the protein CASTATGVNTEAFF.

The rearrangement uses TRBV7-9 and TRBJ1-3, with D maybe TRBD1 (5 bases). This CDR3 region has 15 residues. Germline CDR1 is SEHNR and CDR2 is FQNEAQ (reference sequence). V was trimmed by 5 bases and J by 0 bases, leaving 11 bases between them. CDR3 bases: TGTGCCAGCAGCCCTACAGGAATCTCTGGAAACACCATATATTTT. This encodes CASSPTGISGNTIYF.

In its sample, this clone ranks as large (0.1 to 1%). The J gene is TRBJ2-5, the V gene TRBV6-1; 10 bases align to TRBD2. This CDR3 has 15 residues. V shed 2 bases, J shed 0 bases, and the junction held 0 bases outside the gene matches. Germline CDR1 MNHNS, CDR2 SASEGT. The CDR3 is CASSELAGDQETQYF. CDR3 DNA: TGTGCCAGCAGTGAACTAGCGGGGGACCAAGAGACCCAGTACTTC.

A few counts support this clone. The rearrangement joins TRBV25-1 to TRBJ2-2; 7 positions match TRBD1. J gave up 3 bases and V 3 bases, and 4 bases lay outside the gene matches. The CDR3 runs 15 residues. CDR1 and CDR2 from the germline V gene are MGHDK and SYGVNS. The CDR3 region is CASSEGTGDTGELFF. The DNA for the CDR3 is TGTGCCAGCAGTGAGGGCACAGGGGACACCGGGGAGCTGTTTTTT.

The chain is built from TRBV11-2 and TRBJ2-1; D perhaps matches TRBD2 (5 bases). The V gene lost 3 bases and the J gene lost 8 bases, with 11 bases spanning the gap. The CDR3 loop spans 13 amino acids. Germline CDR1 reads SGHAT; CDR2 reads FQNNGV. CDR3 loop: CASSFGSVDEQFF. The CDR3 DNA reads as TGTGCCAGCAGCTTTGGGAGTGTGGATGAGCAGTTCTTC.

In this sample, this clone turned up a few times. The CDR3 DNA follows: TGTGCCAGCAGTTACCAGACAGGGGGATACGAGCAGTACTTC. This sequence encodes CASSYQTGGYEQYF. This chain joins TRBV6-5 and TRBJ2-7; 9 bases match TRBD1. CDR1 is MNHEY and CDR2 is SVGAGI in the germline V gene. Trimming at V came to 2 bases and at J to 4 bases, leaving 3 bases not matched to a gene. This CDR3 is 14 amino acids long.

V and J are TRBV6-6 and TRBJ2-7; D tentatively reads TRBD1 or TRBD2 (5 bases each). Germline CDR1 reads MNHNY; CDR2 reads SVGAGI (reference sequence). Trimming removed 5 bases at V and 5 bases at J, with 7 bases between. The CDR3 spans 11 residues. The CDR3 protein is CASSLGDEQYF. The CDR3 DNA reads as TGTGCCAGCAGTCTGGGGGACGAGCAGTACTTC.

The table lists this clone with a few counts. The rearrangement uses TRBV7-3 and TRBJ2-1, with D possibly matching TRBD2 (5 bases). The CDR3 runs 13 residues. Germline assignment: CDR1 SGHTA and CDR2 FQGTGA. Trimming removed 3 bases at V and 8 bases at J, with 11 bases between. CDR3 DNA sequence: TGTGCCAGCAGCTTTGGGAGTGTGGATGAGCAGTTCTTC. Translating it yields CASSFGSVDEQFF.

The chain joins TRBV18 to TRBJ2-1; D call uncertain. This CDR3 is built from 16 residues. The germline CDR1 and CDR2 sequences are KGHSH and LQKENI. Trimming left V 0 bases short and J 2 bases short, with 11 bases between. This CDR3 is CASSPPGGLTYNEQFF. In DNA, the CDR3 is TGTGCCAGCTCACCACCGGGTGGGCTTACCTACAATGAGCAGTTCTTC.

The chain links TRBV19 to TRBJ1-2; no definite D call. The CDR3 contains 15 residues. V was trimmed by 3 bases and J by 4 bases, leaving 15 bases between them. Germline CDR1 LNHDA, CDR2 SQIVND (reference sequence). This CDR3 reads CASSIGRELSYGYTF. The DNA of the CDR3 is TGTGCCAGTAGTATTGGAAGGGAACTAAGCTATGGCTACACCTTC.

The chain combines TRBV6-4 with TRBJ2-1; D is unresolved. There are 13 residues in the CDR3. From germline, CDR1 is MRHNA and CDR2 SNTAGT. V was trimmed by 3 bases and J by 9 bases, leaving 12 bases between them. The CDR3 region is CASSDSESSEQFF. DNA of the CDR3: TGTGCCAGCAGTGATTCCGAGTCCTCTGAGCAGTTCTTC.

The CDR3 spells CSVEQGATEAFF. The CDR3 DNA reads as TGCAGCGTTGAACAGGGGGCCACTGAAGCTTTCTTT. The chain links TRBV29-1 to TRBJ1-1, with TRBD1 matching 8 bases. From germline, CDR1 is SQVTM and CDR2 ANQGSEA. The CDR3 is made up of 12 amino acids. Trimming removed 2 bases from V and 4 bases from J; junction bases left unmatched: 0.

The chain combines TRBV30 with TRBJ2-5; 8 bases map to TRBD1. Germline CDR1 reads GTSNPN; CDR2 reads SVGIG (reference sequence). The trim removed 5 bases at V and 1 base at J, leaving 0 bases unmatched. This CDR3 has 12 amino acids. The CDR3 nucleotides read TGTGCCTGGGACAGGGGCCAAGAGACCCAGTACTTC. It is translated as CAWDRGQETQYF.

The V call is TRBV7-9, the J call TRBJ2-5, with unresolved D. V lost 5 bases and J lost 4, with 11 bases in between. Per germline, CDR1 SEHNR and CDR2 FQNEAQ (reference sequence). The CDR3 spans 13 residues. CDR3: CASSTPERETQYF. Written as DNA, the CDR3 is TGTGCCAGCAGCACCCCAGAAAGAGAGACCCAGTACTTC.

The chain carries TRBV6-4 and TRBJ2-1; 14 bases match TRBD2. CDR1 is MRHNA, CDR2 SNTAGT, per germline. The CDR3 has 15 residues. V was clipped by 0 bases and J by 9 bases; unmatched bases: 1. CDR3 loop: CASSDSTSGGAEQFF. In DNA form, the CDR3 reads TGTGCCAGCAGTGACTCGACTAGCGGGGGGGCTGAGCAGTTCTTC.

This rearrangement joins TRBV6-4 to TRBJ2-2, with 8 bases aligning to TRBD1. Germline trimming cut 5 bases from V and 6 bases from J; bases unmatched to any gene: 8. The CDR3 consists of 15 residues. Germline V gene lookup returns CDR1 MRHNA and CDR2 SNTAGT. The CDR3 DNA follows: TGTGCCAGCAGTCAAGGGTCAGGGGGCTCCGGGGAGCTGTTTTTT. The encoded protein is CASSQGSGGSGELFF.